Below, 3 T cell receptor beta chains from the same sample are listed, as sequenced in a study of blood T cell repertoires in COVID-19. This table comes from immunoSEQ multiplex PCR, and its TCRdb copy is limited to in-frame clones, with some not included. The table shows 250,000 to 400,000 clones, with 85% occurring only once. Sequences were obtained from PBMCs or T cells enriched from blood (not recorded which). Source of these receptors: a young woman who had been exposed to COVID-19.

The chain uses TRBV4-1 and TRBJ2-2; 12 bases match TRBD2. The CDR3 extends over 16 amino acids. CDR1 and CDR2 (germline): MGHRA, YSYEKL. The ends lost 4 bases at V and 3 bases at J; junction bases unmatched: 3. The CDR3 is CASSRLAGVHTGELFF. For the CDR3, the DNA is TGCGCCAGCAGCCGACTAGCGGGGGTGCACACCGGGGAGCTGTTTTTT.

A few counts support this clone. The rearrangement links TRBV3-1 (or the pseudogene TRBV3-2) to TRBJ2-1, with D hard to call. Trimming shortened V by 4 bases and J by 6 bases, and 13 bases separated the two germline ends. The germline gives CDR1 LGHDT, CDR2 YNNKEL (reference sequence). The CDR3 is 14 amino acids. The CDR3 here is CASSLARHGNEQFF. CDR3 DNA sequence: TGTGCCAGCAGCCTGGCTCGACACGGCAATGAGCAGTTCTTC.

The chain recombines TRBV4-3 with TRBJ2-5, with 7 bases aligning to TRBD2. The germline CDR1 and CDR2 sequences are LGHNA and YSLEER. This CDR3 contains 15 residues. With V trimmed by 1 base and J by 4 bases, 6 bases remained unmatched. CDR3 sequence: CASSQVAGSGETQYF. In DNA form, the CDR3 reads TGCGCCAGCAGCCAAGTAGCGGGCTCGGGAGAGACCCAGTACTTC.